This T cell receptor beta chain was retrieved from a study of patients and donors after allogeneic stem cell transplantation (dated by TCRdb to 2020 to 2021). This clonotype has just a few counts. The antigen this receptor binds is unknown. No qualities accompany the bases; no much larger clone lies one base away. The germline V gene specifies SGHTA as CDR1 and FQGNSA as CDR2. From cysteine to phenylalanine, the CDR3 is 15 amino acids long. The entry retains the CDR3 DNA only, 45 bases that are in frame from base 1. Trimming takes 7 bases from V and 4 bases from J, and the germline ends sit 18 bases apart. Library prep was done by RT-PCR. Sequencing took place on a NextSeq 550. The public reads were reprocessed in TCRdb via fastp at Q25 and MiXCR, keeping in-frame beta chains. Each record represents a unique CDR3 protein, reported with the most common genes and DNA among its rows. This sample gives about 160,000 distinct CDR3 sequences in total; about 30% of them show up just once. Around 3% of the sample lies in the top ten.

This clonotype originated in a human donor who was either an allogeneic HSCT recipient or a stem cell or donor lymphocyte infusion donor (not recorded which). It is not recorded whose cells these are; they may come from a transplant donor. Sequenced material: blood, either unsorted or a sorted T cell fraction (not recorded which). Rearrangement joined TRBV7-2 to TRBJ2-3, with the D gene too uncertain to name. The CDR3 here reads CASTPSMRFSDTQYF. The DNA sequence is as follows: TGTGCCAGCACCCCTAGTATGAGGTTTTCAGATACGCAGTATTTT.